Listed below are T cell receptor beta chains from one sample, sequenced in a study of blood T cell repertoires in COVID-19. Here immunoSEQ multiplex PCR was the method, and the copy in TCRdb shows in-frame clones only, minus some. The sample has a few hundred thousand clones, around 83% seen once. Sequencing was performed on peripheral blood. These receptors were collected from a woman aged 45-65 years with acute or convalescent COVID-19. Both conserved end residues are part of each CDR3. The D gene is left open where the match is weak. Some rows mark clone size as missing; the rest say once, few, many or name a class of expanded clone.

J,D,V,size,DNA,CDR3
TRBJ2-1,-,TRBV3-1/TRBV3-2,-,TGTGCCAGCAGCTCCTACAGGGAGCAGTTCTTC,CASSSYREQFF
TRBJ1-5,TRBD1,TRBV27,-,TGTGCCAGCGCCACTCGGGACAGGGGGGGGATTCAGCCCCAGCATTTT,CASATRDRGGIQPQHF
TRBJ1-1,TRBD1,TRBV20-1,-,TGCAGTGCTAGTGACAGGGGGCTTAGCACTGAAGCTTTCTTT,CSASDRGLSTEAFF
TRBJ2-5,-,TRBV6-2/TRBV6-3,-,TGTGCCAGCAGGTACCAGCAAGAGACCCAGTACTTC,CASRYQQETQYF
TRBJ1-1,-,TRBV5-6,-,TGTGCCAGCAGCTTGCGGAGGGGCGAAGCTTTCTTT,CASSLRRGEAFF
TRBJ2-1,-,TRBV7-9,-,TGTGCCAGCAGCTTACTGGGGAGACATGAGCAGTTCTTC,CASSLLGRHEQFF
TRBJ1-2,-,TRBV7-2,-,TGTGCCAGCAGCTTAGCCTCGGACACCTATGGCTACACCTTC,CASSLASDTYGYTF
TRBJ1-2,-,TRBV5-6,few,TGTGCCAGCAGCTTGGGGAGAGGGAGTGGCTACACCTTC,CASSLGRGSGYTF
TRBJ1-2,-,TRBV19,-,TGTGCCAGTACCCTGGACTCGAACTATGGCTACACCTTC,CASTLDSNYGYTF
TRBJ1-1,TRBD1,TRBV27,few,TGTGCCAGCAGTCTCAACAGGGGGAACACTGAAGCTTTCTTT,CASSLNRGNTEAFF
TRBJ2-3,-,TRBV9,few,TGTGCCAGCAGCGTAGAACTCACAGATACGCAGTATTTT,CASSVELTDTQYF
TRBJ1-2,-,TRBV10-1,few,TGCGCCAGCAGTGATGGACAGCATTTTAACTATGGCTACACCTTC,CASSDGQHFNYGYTF
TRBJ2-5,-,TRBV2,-,TGTGCCAGCAGACAGGGAGAGACCCAGTACTTC,CASRQGETQYF
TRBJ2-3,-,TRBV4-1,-,TGCGCCAGCAGCCAAGAGCGTCAGGGGACCCGCACAGATACGCAGTATTTT,CASSQERQGTRTDTQYF
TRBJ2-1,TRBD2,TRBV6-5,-,TGTGCCAGCAGATCGGGACTAGCGGATTACAATGAGCAGTTCTTC,CASRSGLADYNEQFF
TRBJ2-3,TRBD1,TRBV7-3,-,TGTGCCAGCAGCTCAGGGGGTGATACGCAGTATTTT,CASSSGGDTQYF
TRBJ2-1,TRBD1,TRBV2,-,TGTGCCAGCAGTGAAGAGGGGGACAGGGGTAATGAGCAGTTCTTC,CASSEEGDRGNEQFF
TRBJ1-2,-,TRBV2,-,TGTGCCAGCAGTGATGGAGGGAATGGCTACACCTTC,CASSDGGNGYTF
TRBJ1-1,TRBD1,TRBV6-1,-,TGTGCCAGCAGTGAGAGGGGACAGAGAGGGGGCACTGAAGCTTTCTTT,CASSERGQRGGTEAFF
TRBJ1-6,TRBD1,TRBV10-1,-,TGCGCCAGCAGTGAAGGGGACAGAAAAAATTCACCCCTCCACTTT,CASSEGDRKNSPLHF
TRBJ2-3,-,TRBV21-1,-,TGTGCCAGCAGCCTCCCCCCCCGACTAGCGGGGGGGCTTAGCACAGATACGCAGTATTTT,CASSLPPRLAGGLSTDTQYF
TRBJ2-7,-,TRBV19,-,TGTGCCAGTAGACCCGGCGCAGGCCACGAGCAGTACTTC,CASRPGAGHEQYF
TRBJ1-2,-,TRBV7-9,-,TGTGCCAGCAGTCAAAACGCAGGGTTCTGGTACACCTTC,CASSQNAGFWYTF
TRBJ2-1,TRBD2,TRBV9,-,TGTGCCAGCAGCGCAACTAGCGGGATAGCAGGTGAGCAGTTCTTC,CASSATSGIAGEQFF
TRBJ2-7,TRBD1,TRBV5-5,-,TGTGCCACGCAGGGGGCGCATAACGAGCAGTACTTC,CATQGAHNEQYF
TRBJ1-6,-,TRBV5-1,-,TGCGCCAGCAGCTTGGAAGGGAGCTCCTATAATTCACCCCTCCACTTT,CASSLEGSSYNSPLHF
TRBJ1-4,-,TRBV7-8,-,TGTGCCAGCAGCTTCCCCAGGGGCGGAACTAATGAAAAACTGTTTTTT,CASSFPRGGTNEKLFF
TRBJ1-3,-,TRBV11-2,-,TGTGCCAGCAGCGTATCCCAGGGTCTAGAAAACACCATATATTTT,CASSVSQGLENTIYF
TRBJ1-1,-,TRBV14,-,TGTGCCAGCAGCGCCACAGGATTTGGGGCTTTCTTT,CASSATGFGAFF
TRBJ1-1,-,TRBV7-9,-,TGTGCCAGCAGCTCAGGGGTCCCAGCCCCGAACACTGAAGCTTTCTTT,CASSSGVPAPNTEAFF
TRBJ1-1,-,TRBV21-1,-,TGTGCCAGCCCGGGACAGGGGACTCAAATGAACACTGAAGCTTTCTTT,CASPGQGTQMNTEAFF
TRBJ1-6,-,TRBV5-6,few,TGTGCCAGCAGCCACGGACAGTATAATTCACCCCTCCACTTT,CASSHGQYNSPLHF
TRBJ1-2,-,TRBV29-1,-,TGCAGCGTTGAAGGGACTCCGGGGTTCGGCTACACCTTC,CSVEGTPGFGYTF
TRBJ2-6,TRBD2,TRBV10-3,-,TGTGCCATCAGGGCGGGAGGGCTGGAAGTCAACGTCCTGACTTTC,CAIRAGGLEVNVLTF
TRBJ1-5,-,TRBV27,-,TGTGCCAGCAGTCCCGGGACATCCCATCAGCCCCAGCATTTT,CASSPGTSHQPQHF
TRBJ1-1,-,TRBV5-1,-,TGCGCCAGCAGCTCAAACAGGGTTAGAACTGAAGCTTTCTTT,CASSSNRVRTEAFF
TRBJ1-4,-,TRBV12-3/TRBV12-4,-,TGTGCCAGCAGTCCCAGCCGGGGAGGAAAACTGTTTTTT,CASSPSRGGKLFF
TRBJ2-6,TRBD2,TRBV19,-,TGTGCCAGTAGTATAGACCTAGCGGGTACCAACGTCCTGACTTTC,CASSIDLAGTNVLTF
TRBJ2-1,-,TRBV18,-,TGTGCCAGCTCACGAGACACTGGAAGCTCCTACAATGAGCAGTTCTTC,CASSRDTGSSYNEQFF
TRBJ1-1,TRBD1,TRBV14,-,TGTGCCAGCAGCCTGTATGCCGGGACAGAGCTCACTGAAGCTTTCTTT,CASSLYAGTELTEAFF
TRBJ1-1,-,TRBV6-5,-,TGTGCCAGCAGTCCCCGGGGGAACACTGAAGCTTTCTTT,CASSPRGNTEAFF
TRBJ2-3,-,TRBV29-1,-,TGCAGCGTTTTACGACCCCCTAGAGATACGCAGTATTTT,CSVLRPPRDTQYF
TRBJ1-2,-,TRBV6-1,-,TGTGCCAGCAGTGATCCGACTGAGATGCACTATGGCTACACCTTC,CASSDPTEMHYGYTF
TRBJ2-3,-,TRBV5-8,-,TGTGCCAGCAGGCACGGAGGCACAGATACGCAGTATTTT,CASRHGGTDTQYF
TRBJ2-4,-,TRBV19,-,TGTGCCTGCTCTAAACGGGCCTTGGGGGGAGACATTCAGTACTTC,CACSKRALGGDIQYF
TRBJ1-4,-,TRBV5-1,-,TGCGCCAGCAGCCCTGGACCCGGGAGGGAAAAACTGTTTTTT,CASSPGPGREKLFF
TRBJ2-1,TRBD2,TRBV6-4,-,TGTGCCAGCAGGACGACTAGCGGGGACTACAATGAGCAGTTCTTC,CASRTTSGDYNEQFF